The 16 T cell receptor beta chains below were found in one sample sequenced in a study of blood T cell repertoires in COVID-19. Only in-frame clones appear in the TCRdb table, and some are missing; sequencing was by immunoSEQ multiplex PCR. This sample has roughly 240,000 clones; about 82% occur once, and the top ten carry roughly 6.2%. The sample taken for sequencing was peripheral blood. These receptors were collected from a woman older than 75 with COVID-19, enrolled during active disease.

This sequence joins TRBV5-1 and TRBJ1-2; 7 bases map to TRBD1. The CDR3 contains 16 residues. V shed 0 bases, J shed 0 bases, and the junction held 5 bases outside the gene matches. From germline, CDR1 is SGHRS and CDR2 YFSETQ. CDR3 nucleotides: TGCGCCAGCAGCTTGGACGGGACAGCGCCTAACTATGGCTACACCTTC. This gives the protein CASSLDGTAPNYGYTF.

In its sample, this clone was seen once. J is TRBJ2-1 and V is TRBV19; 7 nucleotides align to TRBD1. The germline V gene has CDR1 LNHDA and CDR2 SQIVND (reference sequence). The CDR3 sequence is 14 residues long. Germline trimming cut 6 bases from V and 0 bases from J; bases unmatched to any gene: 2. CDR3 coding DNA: TGTGCCAGTAGCGAGGGGGCCTCCTACAATGAGCAGTTCTTC. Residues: CASSEGASYNEQFF.

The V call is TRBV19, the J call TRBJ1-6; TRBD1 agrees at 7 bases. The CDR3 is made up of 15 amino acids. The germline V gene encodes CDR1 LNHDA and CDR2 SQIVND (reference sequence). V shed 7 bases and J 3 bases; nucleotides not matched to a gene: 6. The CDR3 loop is CASTRDSNYNSPLHF. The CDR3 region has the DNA TGTGCCAGTACCAGGGACAGCAACTATAATTCACCCCTCCACTTT.

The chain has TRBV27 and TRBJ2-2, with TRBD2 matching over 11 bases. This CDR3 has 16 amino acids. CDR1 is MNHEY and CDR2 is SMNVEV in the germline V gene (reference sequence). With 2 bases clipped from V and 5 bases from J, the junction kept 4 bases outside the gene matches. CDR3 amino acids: CASSLRLAGGTGELFF. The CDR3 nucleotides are TGTGCCAGCAGTTTAAGGCTAGCGGGGGGAACCGGGGAGCTGTTTTTT.

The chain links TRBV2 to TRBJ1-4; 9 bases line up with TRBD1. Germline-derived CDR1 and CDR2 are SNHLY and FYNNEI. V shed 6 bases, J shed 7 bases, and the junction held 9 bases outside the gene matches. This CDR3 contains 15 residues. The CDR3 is CASSLLRGQGEKLFF. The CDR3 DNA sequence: TGTGCCAGCAGCCTCTTACGGGGACAGGGTGAAAAACTGTTTTTT.

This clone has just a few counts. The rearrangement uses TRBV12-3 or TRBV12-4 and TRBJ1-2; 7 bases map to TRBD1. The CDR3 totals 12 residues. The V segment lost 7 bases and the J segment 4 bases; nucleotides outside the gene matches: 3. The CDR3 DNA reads TGTGCCAGCACTAGACAGGGCTATGGCTACACCTTC. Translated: CASTRQGYGYTF.

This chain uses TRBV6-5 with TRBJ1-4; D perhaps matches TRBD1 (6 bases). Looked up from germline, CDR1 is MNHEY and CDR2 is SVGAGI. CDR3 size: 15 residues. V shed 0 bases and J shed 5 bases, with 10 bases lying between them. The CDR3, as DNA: TGTGCCAGCAGTTACTCTTGGGGGCGAAATGAAAAACTGTTTTTT. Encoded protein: CASSYSWGRNEKLFF.

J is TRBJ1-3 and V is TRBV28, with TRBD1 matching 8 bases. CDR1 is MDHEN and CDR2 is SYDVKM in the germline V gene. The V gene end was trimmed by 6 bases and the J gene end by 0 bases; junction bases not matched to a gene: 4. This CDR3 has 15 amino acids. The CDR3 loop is CASSLDRASGNTIYF. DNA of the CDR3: TGTGCCAGCAGCTTGGACAGGGCCTCTGGAAACACCATATATTTT.

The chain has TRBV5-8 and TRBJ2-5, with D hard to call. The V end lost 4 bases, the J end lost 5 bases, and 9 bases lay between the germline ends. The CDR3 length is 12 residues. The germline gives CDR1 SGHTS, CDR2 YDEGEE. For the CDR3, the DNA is TGTGCCAGCAGCCTGATGAGGGAGACCCAGTACTTC. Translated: CASSLMRETQYF.

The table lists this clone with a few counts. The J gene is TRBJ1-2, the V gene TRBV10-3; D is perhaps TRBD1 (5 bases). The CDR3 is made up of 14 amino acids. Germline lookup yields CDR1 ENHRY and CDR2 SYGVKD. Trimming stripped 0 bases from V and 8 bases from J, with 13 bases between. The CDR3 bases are TGTGCCATCAGTGAGTCAATGGGACTAACAGGCTACACCTTC. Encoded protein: CAISESMGLTGYTF.

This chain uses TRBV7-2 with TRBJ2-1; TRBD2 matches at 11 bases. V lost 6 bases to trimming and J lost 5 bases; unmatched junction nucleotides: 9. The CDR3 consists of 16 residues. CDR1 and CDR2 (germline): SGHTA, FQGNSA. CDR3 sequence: CASSQKGTSGHNEQFF. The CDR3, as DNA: TGTGCCAGCAGTCAAAAGGGGACTAGCGGACACAATGAGCAGTTCTTC.

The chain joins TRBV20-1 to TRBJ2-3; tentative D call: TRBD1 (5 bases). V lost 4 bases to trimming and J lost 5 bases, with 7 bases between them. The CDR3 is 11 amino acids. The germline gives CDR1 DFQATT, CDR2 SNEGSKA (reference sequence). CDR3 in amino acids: CSATGLDTQYF. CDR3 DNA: TGCAGTGCTACAGGGTTAGATACGCAGTATTTT.

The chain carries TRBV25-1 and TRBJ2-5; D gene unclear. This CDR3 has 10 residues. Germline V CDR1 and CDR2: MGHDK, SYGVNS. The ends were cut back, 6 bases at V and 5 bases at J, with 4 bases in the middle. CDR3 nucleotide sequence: TGTGCCAGCAGCAGGGAGACCCAGTACTTC. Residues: CASSRETQYF.

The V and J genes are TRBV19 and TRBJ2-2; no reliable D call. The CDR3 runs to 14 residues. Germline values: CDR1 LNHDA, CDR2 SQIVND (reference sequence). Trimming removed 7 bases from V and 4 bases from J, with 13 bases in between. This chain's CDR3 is CASTRGDFTGELFF. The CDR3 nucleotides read TGTGCCAGTACCCGAGGAGATTTCACCGGGGAGCTGTTTTTT.

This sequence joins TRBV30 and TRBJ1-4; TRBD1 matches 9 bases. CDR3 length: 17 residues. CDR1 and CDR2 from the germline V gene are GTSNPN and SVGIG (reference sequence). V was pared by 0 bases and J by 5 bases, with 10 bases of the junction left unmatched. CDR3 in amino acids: CAWSVQGAKTRNEKLFF. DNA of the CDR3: TGTGCCTGGAGTGTACAGGGGGCGAAGACAAGGAATGAAAAACTGTTTTTT.

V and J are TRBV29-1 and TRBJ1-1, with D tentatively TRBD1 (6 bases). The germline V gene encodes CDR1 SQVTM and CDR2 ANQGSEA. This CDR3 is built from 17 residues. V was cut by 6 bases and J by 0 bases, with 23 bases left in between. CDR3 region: CSVGPGGASFVNTEAFF. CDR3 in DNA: TGCAGCGTCGGGCCTGGGGGGGCTTCATTCGTGAACACTGAAGCTTTCTTT.